A selection of T cell receptor beta chains follows, all from one sample in a study of early T cells in non-severe SARS-CoV-2 infection. TCRdb reanalysed the 5' RACE reads using MiXCR and keeps one entry per CDR3 protein. The sample shows some 50,000 distinct CDR3 sequences, about 10% of them seen only once. Sequencing was done on a sample of whole blood. These receptors all come from an adult who was a healthcare worker with PCR-confirmed SARS-CoV-2 infection or an uninfected control (not recorded which). The conserved cysteine and the conserved F or W are not part of the CDR3 here.

J,V,length,CDR3
TRBJ1-6,TRBV10-3,11,AISDKTNSPLH
TRBJ2-3,TRBV14,10,ASTRGGDTQY
TRBJ2-7,TRBV9,14,ASSPSSTSESYEQY
TRBJ1-4,TRBV29-1,11,SVEQGAPEKLF
TRBJ1-1,TRBV7-2,13,ASSLIGDLGYEAF
TRBJ2-3,TRBV6-5,9,ASSYSGTQY
TRBJ1-2,TRBV9,11,ASSVGRAYGYT
TRBJ1-1,TRBV6-5,12,ASSYSEVNTEAF
TRBJ2-7,TRBV28,12,ASSFVGTAYEQY
TRBJ1-1,TRBV11-2,11,ASSLVERGRAF
TRBJ1-1,TRBV6-1,11,ASSDTKNTEAF
TRBJ2-7,TRBV3-1,11,ASSPGRPYEQY
TRBJ2-1,TRBV20-1,12,SVISGGAYNEQF
TRBJ1-5,TRBV19,12,ASSRQGTNQPQH
TRBJ2-5,TRBV7-3,13,ASSLGASVEETQY
TRBJ2-1,TRBV9,11,ASSETSAGTQF
TRBJ2-3,TRBV5-1,13,ASSLEAAWTDTQY
TRBJ2-1,TRBV14,12,ASSQDVGYNEQF
TRBJ2-1,TRBV5-1,11,ASSLQGYNEQF
TRBJ2-7,TRBV12-3/TRBV12-4,14,ASSLAGGWGSYEQY
TRBJ2-1,TRBV6-2/TRBV6-3,14,ASRPGLAGGLHEQF
TRBJ1-1,TRBV27,11,ASSFTAHTEAF
TRBJ2-1,TRBV29-1,12,SVDNSGRVNEQF
TRBJ2-1,TRBV3-1,16,ASSQELGAPSSYNEQF
TRBJ2-6,TRBV15,13,ATSRDSSGANVLI
TRBJ1-1,TRBV30,10,AWSWENTEAF
TRBJ2-7,TRBV5-5,11,ASSRDLPHEQY
TRBJ2-7,TRBV28,13,ASRADRASSYEQY
TRBJ2-7,TRBV2,12,ASTPGQGVYEQY